The rows below give T cell receptor beta chains drawn from one sample of a study of cytomegalovirus exposure and HLA in healthy donors. This table comes from immunoSEQ multiplex PCR, and its TCRdb copy is limited to in-frame clones, with some not included. The sample has under 150,000 clones, around 77% seen once. The specimen sequenced was PBMCs. All receptors derive from a woman aged 30 to 39 in good health and CMV-seropositive. Both conserved end residues are part of each CDR3. Size values are once, few and many counts, or a class for expanded clones, and some rows have none.

J	length	V	size	CDR3
TRBJ1-2	16	TRBV30	NA	CAWRKPGQGLNYGYTF
TRBJ2-7	14	TRBV5-1	NA	CASSLGDSSIEQYF
TRBJ2-3	14	TRBV29-1	NA	CSVQTGGGTDTQYF
TRBJ1-5	18	TRBV4-1	NA	CASSQPRGRSLGNQPQHF
TRBJ2-3	18	TRBV11-3	NA	CASSSSTSGTENTDTQYF
TRBJ1-1	13	TRBV5-1	NA	CASSLTGPTEAFF
TRBJ2-7	15	TRBV11-3	NA	CASSVRVRSQSEQYF
TRBJ1-2	14	TRBV25-1	NA	CASSDPETAYGYTF
TRBJ2-7	15	TRBV5-4	once	CASSLEAQGFHEQYF
TRBJ2-5	14	TRBV10-3	NA	CAISALQVQETQYF
TRBJ2-5	16	TRBV4-1	NA	CASSRLPPQAGETQYF
TRBJ2-3	15	TRBV19	NA	CASRWQGYSTDTQYF
TRBJ1-2	13	TRBV10-3	NA	CAIRTGYGYGYTF
TRBJ2-2	16	TRBV11-2	NA	CANSPQTGLGARELFF
TRBJ2-1	14	TRBV2	once	CASSSQGMYNEQFF
TRBJ2-7	11	TRBV18	NA	CASSPRQEQYF
TRBJ2-7	13	TRBV30	NA	CAGTSGPAYEQYF
TRBJ1-2	13	TRBV5-1	NA	CASSLGRGYGYTF
TRBJ1-2	13	TRBV28	NA	CASRETEFYGYTF
TRBJ2-3	17	TRBV7-8	NA	CASSSPRLTTSTDTQYF
TRBJ1-2	13	TRBV27	NA	CASSPTAVGGYTF
TRBJ1-1	15	TRBV29-1	NA	CSVDHGQGMNTEAFF
TRBJ1-2	15	TRBV18	NA	CASSIQWKENYGYTF
TRBJ2-3	13	TRBV5-1	NA	CASSLAGTDTQYF
NA	12	TRBV10-3	NA	CAISSGAYEQYF
TRBJ2-5	14	TRBV10-3	NA	CATNSPGIQETQYF
TRBJ1-2	13	TRBV18	NA	CASSPAGDYGYTF
TRBJ2-7	14	TRBV7-2	NA	CASSLTGTSSQQYF
TRBJ2-2	15	TRBV14	NA	CASRLTGRDTGELFF
TRBJ1-1	14	TRBV15	once	CATSRTVSDTEAFF
TRBJ1-3	13	TRBV7-9	NA	CASSSTGGSAWDF
TRBJ1-2	15	TRBV11-2	NA	CASSLVSGLGYGYTF
TRBJ2-7	14	TRBV27	NA	CASSPWGRLYEQYF
TRBJ2-7	14	TRBV19	NA	CASRNSGGSYEQYF
TRBJ2-5	14	TRBV25-1	NA	CASSEWVSGETQYF
TRBJ1-3	14	TRBV7-9	NA	CASSRGGSLDTIYF
TRBJ1-6	17	TRBV4-1	once	CASSQEVNTGGFSPLHF
TRBJ2-7	15	TRBV19	NA	CASRETGDLFYEQYF
TRBJ1-1	12	TRBV7-9	NA	CASSWAQGDAFF
TRBJ2-5	12	TRBV10-3	few	CAIGRNQETQYF
TRBJ2-1	16	TRBV7-3	NA	CASSLYSGEDYNEQFF
TRBJ2-1	13	TRBV6-6	NA	CASGRGTAHEQFF